This TCR beta chain stems from a study of shared clonotypes between healthy human individuals. Overall study context: Per donor, CD8 memory used one plate, CD8 naive used two, CD4 memory used three and CD4 naive used three. Notes on the study in general: Naive subsets tended to show greater estimated richness than memory subsets. Clonotype sharing among donors was thought likely to change with sequencing depth.

Together with CD45RO+ cells, CCR7-negative CD45RA+ TemRA cells were included in CD8 memory. Turning to this clone: Its specificity is not known.

V was pared by 6 bases and J by 1 base, with 14 bases between. The CDR3 totals 15 residues. CDR1 and CDR2 from the germline V gene are MNHNS and SASEGT. Data came from immunoSEQ multiplex PCR; TCRdb stores just in-frame clones and leaves some out. Of a few hundred thousand clones listed, approximately 97% were seen once; the top ten hold approximately 0.32%. Specimen: memory CD8+ T cells sorted from blood. Subset denoted: CD45RO+ cells pooled with CCR7-negative TemRA cells. The V and J genes are TRBV6-1 and TRBJ2-3, with a possible D match to TRBD2 (5 bases). This TCR was recovered from a man younger than 45 in good health. This chain's CDR3 is CASRGTRLGTDTQYF. The CDR3 bases are TGTGCCAGCAGGGGAACTAGACTCGGCACAGATACGCAGTATTTT.